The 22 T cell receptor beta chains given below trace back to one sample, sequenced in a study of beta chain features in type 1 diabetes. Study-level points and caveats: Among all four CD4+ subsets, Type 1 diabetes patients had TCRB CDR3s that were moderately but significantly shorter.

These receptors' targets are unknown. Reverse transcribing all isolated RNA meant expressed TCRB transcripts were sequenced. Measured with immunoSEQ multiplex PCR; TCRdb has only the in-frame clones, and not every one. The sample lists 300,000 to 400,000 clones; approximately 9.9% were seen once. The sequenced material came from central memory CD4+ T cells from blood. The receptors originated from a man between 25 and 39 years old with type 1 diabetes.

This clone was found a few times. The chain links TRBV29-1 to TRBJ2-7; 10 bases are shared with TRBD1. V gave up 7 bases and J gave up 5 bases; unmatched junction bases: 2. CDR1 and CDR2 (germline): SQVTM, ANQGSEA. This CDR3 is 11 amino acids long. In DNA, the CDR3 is TGCAGCGGACAGGGGGCTCACGAGCAGTACTTC. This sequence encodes CSGQGAHEQYF.

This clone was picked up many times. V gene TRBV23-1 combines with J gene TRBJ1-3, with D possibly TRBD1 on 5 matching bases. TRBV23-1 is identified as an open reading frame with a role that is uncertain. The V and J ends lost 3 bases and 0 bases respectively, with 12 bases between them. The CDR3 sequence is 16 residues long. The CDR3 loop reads CASSHSGRPSGNTIYF. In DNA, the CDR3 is TGCGCCAGCAGTCACTCGGGACGGCCCTCTGGAAACACCATATATTTT.

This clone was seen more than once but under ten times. The CDR3 spells CASSQDKTGDQPQHF. The DNA for the CDR3 is TGCGCCAGCAGCCAAGATAAGACGGGTGATCAGCCCCAGCATTTT. The rearrangement uses TRBV4-3 and TRBJ1-5, with unresolved D. Germline CDR1 is LGHNA and CDR2 is YSLEER. Trimming took 0 bases from V and 5 from J, leaving 11 bases between them. The CDR3 is made up of 15 amino acids.

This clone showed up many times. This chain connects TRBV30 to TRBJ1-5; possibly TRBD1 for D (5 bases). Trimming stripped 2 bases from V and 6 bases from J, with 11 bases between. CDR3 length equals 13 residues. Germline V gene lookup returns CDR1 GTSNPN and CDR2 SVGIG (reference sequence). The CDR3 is CAWSPGPFQPQHF. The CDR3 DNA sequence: TGTGCCTGGAGTCCGGGGCCCTTTCAGCCCCAGCATTTT.

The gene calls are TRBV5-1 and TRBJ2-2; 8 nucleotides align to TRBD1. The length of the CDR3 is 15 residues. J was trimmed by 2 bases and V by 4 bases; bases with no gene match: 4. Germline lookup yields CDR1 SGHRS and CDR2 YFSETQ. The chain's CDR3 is CASSVTGDNTGELFF. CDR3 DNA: TGCGCCAGCAGCGTGACAGGGGACAACACCGGGGAGCTGTTTTTT. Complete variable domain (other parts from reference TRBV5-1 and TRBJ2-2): KAGVTQTPRYLIKTRGQQVTLSCSPISGHRSVSWYQQTPGQGLQFLFEYFSETQRNKGNFPGRFSGRQFSNSRSEMNVSTLELGDSALYLCASSVTGDNTGELFFGEGSRLTVL.

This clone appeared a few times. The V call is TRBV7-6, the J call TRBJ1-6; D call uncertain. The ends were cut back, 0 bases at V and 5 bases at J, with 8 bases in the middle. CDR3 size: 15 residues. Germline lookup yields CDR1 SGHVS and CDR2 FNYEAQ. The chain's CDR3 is CASSLAGPNNSPLHF. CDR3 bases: TGTGCCAGCAGCTTAGCGGGCCCGAATAATTCACCCCTCCACTTT.

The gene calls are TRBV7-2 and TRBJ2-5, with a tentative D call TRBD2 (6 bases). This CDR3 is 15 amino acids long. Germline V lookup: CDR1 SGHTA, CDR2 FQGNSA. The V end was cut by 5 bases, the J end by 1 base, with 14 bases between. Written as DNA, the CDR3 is TGTGCCAGCAGCGGTCAGCGGGTTCCCCAAGAGACCCAGTACTTC. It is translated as CASSGQRVPQETQYF.

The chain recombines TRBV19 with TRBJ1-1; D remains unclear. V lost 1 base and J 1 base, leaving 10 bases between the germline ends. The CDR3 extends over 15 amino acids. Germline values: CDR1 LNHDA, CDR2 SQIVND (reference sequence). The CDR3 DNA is TGTGCCAGTAGTATAGGCGGCGCCCCGAACACTGAAGCTTTCTTT. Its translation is CASSIGGAPNTEAFF. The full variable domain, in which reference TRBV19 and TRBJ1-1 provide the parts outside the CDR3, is DGGITQSPKYLFRKEGQNVTLSCEQNLNHDAMYWYRQDPGQGLRLIYYSQIVNDFQKGDIAEGYSVSREKKESFPLTVTSAQKNPTAFYLCASSIGGAPNTEAFFGQGTRLTVV.

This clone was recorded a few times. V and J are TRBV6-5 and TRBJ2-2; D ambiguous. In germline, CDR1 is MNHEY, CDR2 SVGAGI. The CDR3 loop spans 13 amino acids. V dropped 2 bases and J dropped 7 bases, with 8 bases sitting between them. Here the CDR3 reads CASSYDRVGELFF. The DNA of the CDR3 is TGTGCCAGCAGTTACGACCGGGTCGGGGAGCTGTTTTTT.

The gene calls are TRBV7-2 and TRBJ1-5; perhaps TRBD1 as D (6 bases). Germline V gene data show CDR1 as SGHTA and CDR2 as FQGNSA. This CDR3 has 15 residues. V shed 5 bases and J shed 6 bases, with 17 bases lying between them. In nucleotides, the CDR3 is TGTGCCAGCAGCAAACAGGGAGGAGGCGCTCAGCCCCAGCATTTT. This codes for CASSKQGGGAQPQHF.

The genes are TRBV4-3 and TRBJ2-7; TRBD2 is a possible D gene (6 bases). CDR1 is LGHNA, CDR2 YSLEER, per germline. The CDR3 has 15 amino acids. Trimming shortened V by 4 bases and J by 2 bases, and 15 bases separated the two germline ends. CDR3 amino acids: CASSRSGRETYEQYF. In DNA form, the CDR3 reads TGCGCCAGCAGCCGCAGTGGACGGGAGACCTACGAGCAGTACTTC.

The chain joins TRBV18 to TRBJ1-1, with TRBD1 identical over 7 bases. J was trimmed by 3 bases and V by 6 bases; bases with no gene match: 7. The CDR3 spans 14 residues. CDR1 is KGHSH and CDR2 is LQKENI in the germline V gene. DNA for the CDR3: TGTGCCAGCTCCTATGTTACAGGGGACACTGAAGCTTTCTTT. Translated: CASSYVTGDTEAFF.

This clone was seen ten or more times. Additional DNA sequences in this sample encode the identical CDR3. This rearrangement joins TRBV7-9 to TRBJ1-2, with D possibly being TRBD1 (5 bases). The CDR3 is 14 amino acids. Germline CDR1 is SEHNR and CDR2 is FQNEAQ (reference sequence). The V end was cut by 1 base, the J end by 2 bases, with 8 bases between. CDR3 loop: CASSLGAGNYGYTF. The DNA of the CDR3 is TGTGCCAGCAGCTTAGGAGCAGGGAACTATGGCTACACCTTC.

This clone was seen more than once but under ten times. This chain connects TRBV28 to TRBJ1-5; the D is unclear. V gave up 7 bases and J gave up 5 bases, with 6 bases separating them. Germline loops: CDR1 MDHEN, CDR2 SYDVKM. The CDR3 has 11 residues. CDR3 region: CASTSDQPQHF. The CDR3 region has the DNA TGTGCCAGCACCTCGGATCAGCCCCAGCATTTT.

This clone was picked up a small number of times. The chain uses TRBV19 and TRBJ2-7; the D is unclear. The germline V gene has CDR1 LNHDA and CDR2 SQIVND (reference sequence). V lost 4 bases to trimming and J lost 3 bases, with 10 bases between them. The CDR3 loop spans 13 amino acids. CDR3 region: CASSSRGNYEQYF. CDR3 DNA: TGTGCCAGTAGTAGTCGAGGAAACTACGAGCAGTACTTC.

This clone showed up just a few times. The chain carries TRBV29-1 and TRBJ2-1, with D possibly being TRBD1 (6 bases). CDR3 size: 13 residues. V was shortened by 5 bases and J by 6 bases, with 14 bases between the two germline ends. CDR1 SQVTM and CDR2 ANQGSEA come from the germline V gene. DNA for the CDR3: TGCAGCGTTAACAAAGGGGGTGTCAATGAGCAGTTCTTC. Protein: CSVNKGGVNEQFF.

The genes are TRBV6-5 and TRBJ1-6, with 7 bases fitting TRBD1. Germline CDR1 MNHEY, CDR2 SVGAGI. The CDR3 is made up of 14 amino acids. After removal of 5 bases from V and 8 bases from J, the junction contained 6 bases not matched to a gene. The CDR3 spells CASSRGDSDSPLHF. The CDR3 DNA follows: TGTGCCAGCAGTCGCGGGGACAGTGATTCACCCCTCCACTTT.

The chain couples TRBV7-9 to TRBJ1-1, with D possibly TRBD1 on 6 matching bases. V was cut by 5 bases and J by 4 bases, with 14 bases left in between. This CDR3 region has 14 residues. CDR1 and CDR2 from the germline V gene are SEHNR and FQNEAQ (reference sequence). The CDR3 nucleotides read TGTGCCAGCAGCCGACAACAGGGAGCCACTGAAGCTTTCTTT. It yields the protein CASSRQQGATEAFF.

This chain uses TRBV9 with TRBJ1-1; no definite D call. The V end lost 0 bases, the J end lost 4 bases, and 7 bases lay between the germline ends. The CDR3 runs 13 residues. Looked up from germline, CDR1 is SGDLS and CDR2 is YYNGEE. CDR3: CASSVAVVTEAFF. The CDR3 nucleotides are TGTGCCAGCAGCGTAGCTGTTGTCACTGAAGCTTTCTTT.

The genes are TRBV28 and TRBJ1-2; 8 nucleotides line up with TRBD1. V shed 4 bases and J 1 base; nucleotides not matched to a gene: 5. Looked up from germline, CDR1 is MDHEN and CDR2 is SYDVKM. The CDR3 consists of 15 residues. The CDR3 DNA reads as TGTGCCAGCAGTTCGGGGACAGGAAATAACTATGGCTACACCTTC. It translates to CASSSGTGNNYGYTF.

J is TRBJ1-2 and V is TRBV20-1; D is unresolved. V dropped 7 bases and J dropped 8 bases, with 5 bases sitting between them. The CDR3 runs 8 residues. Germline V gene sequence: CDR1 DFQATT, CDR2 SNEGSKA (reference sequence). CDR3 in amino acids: CSVDGYTF. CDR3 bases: TGCAGTGTTGACGGCTACACCTTC.

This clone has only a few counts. The DNA for the CDR3 is TGTGCCTGGAGTGTAGAGAGTTCGGGGCGGCAGTATTTT. This encodes CAWSVESSGRQYF. The J gene is TRBJ2-3, the V gene TRBV30; either TRBD1 or TRBD2 may fit D (5 bases each). V was shortened by 0 bases and J by 11 bases, with 15 bases between the two germline ends. This CDR3 region has 13 residues. From germline, CDR1 is GTSNPN and CDR2 SVGIG (reference sequence).